Presented here are 28 T cell receptor beta chains from one specimen sequenced in a study of shared clonotypes between healthy human individuals (dated by TCRdb to 2018 to 2021). The library was produced with the immunoSEQ multiplex PCR assay. TCRdb took this table from immuneACCESS and kept in-frame rearrangements with V and J called. Such tables lack part of the clones; where checked against another copy, unresolved V genes explain under half of the gap, and the rest is unexplained. The sample contains about 700,000 clones, roughly 94% of them found a single time. Roughly 22% of the sample is in the top ten clones. CD8 naive samples were obtained by positive selection for CCR7 among CD45RO-negative cells, yielding a CD45RA+CCR7+ population from which TemRA cells were excluded. Sample: naive CD8+ T cells sorted from blood. The sample's cell subset or site, from its label and the paper: CD45RA+CCR7+. These receptors were taken from a man aged 25 to 40 in good health.

J is TRBJ2-1 and V is TRBV25-1, with unresolved D. Between the trimmed V and J ends, which lost 3 bases and 3 bases, there was a span of 3 bases. The CDR3 is 12 residues long. Per germline, CDR1 MGHDK and CDR2 SYGVNS. The CDR3 is CASSEDYNEQFF. The DNA for the CDR3 is TGTGCCAGCAGTGAGGACTACAATGAGCAGTTCTTC.

This clone has a single count. Other DNA variants within this sample encode the same CDR3. The V and J genes are TRBV7-9 and TRBJ2-7; D is unclear. From germline, CDR1 is SEHNR and CDR2 FQNEAQ (reference sequence). With 0 bases removed from V and 3 bases from J, the gap between germline ends came to 6 bases. CDR3 length: 13 residues. CDR3 nucleotides: TGTGCCAGCAGCTTAGCAGGGAACTACGAGCAGTACTTC. This sequence encodes CASSLAGNYEQYF.

The chain combines TRBV10-1 with TRBJ2-1, with 8 bases that match TRBD1. The V gene end was trimmed by 0 bases and the J gene end by 6 bases; junction bases not matched to a gene: 7. Germline CDR1 WNHNN, CDR2 SYGVQD (reference sequence). This CDR3 is built from 16 residues. This chain's CDR3 is CASSESWTGWTNEQFF. As DNA, the CDR3 is TGCGCCAGCAGTGAGTCGTGGACAGGGTGGACCAATGAGCAGTTCTTC.

The chain has TRBV4-1 and TRBJ2-7; D gene uncertain. Germline CDR1 MGHRA, CDR2 YSYEKL. CDR3 length equals 15 residues. V was cut by 4 bases and J by 0 bases, with 13 bases left in between. CDR3 in amino acids: CASSLGTYSSYEQYF. CDR3 nucleotides: TGCGCCAGCAGCCTGGGCACTTACAGCTCCTACGAGCAGTACTTC.

The rearrangement joins TRBV27 to TRBJ1-4, with D maybe TRBD1 (5 bases). The V gene lost 5 bases and the J gene lost 8 bases, with 18 bases spanning the gap. The CDR3 sequence is 15 residues long. Germline lookup yields CDR1 MNHEY and CDR2 SMNVEV (reference sequence). The CDR3 region is CASSPRTLRSEKLFF. The DNA of the CDR3 is TGTGCCAGCAGTCCCCGGACACTGAGATCCGAAAAACTGTTTTTT.

The chain employs TRBV29-1 and TRBJ2-6; unclear D gene. Germline V lookup: CDR1 SQVTM, CDR2 ANQGSEA. This CDR3 contains 16 residues. V lost 4 bases and J 0 bases, leaving 13 bases between the germline ends. CDR3 region: CSVVLVVFSGANVLTF. The CDR3 DNA is TGCAGCGTTGTCCTCGTTGTGTTCTCTGGGGCCAACGTCCTGACTTTC.

This chain joins TRBV2 and TRBJ2-1; 7 bases line up with TRBD1. J lost 0 bases, V lost 8 bases, and 7 bases had no gene match. Germline assignment: CDR1 SNHLY and CDR2 FYNNEI. The length of the CDR3 is 15 residues. The CDR3 is CASGDRPSSYNEQFF. CDR3 bases: TGTGCCAGCGGGGACAGACCGAGCTCCTACAATGAGCAGTTCTTC. Complete variable domain (other parts from reference TRBV2 and TRBJ2-1): EPEVTQTPSHQVTQMGQEVILRCVPISNHLYFYWYRQILGQKVEFLVSFYNNEISEKSEIFDDQFSVERPDGSNFTLKIRSTKLEDSAMYFCASGDRPSSYNEQFFGPGTRLTVL.

The rearrangement joins TRBV27 to TRBJ2-7; D may be TRBD1 or TRBD2 (6 bases each). Trimming took off 0 bases at V and 4 bases at J, with 10 bases between the two ends. The CDR3 is 14 residues long. The germline V gene has CDR1 MNHEY and CDR2 SMNVEV (reference sequence). The CDR3 spells CASSLSPGAYEQYF. The CDR3 DNA reads TGTGCCAGCAGTTTATCGCCGGGGGCGTACGAGCAGTACTTC.

The chain recombines TRBV15 with TRBJ2-7; 9 bases fit TRBD1. V lost 5 bases to trimming and J lost 4 bases; unmatched junction nucleotides: 9. The germline CDR1 and CDR2 sequences are LNHNV and YYDKDF (reference sequence). The CDR3 runs 15 residues. CDR3 sequence reads: CATSPTGGSIYEQYF. The CDR3 DNA reads TGTGCCACCAGCCCCACAGGGGGCTCGATTTACGAGCAGTACTTC.

There are a few counts of this clone. V usage is TRBV7-8 and J usage is TRBJ2-7; 8 bases line up with TRBD1. The germline gives CDR1 SGHVS, CDR2 FQNEAQ. The CDR3 runs to 15 residues. V dropped 1 base and J dropped 2; count of bases not matched to a gene: 4. The CDR3, as DNA: TGTGCCAGCAGCTTAGTTGGACAGGGAACCTACGAGCAGTACTTC. Protein: CASSLVGQGTYEQYF.

CDR3 protein: CASSFPTGGRNEQFF. DNA of the CDR3: TGTGCCAGCAGCTTTCCGACAGGGGGGCGCAATGAGCAGTTCTTC. The chain links TRBV5-6 to TRBJ2-1; 9 bases agree with TRBD1. The CDR3 length is 15 residues. Per germline, CDR1 SGHDT and CDR2 YYEEEE. V was pared by 2 bases and J by 6 bases, with 6 bases of the junction left unmatched.

The chain combines TRBV29-1 with TRBJ2-1; unclear D gene. CDR3 length: 14 amino acids. Germline lookup yields CDR1 SQVTM and CDR2 ANQGSEA. Trimming took 3 bases from V and 7 from J, leaving 16 bases between them. CDR3 DNA sequence: TGCAGCGTTGATCCCAAAGCCCTGAGAAATGAGCAGTTCTTC. This gives the protein CSVDPKALRNEQFF.

The chain is built from TRBV7-9 and TRBJ2-2; 8 bases align to TRBD2. The junction had 4 bases not matched to a gene; V was cut back by 4 bases and J by 0 bases. CDR1 is SEHNR, CDR2 FQNEAQ, per germline (reference sequence). The CDR3 is made up of 16 amino acids. CDR3 loop: CASSSVGGANTGELFF. The CDR3 DNA is TGTGCCAGCAGCTCCGTCGGGGGGGCGAACACCGGGGAGCTGTTTTTT. The variable domain in full, completed from reference TRBV7-9 and TRBJ2-2, reads DTGVSQNPRHKITKRGQNVTFRCDPISEHNRLYWYRQTLGQGPEFLTYFQNEAQLEKSRLLSDRFSAERPKGSFSTLEIQRTEQGDSAMYLCASSSVGGANTGELFFGEGSRLTVL.

The CDR3 DNA reads as TGTGCCAGTAGTATCGGGACCTTTGAGCAGTTCTTC. Amino acid sequence: CASSIGTFEQFF. The chain has TRBV19 and TRBJ2-1; the D call may be TRBD1 or TRBD2 (5 bases each). Germline V gene lookup returns CDR1 LNHDA and CDR2 SQIVND (reference sequence). The CDR3 contains 12 residues. V was pared by 3 bases and J by 9 bases, with 9 bases between.

The count of this clone is one. This sequence joins TRBV27 and TRBJ2-1; no firm D call. CDR3 length: 15 residues. Germline assignment: CDR1 MNHEY and CDR2 SMNVEV (reference sequence). The V and J ends lost 4 bases and 6 bases respectively, with 16 bases between them. The CDR3, as DNA: TGTGCCAGCAGTTCTCTGTCCACCCCCGGCAATGAGCAGTTCTTC. This sequence encodes CASSSLSTPGNEQFF.

J is TRBJ2-3 and V is TRBV7-9, with 8 bases identical to TRBD1. V lost 5 bases, J lost 5 bases, and 6 bases stayed unmatched. Germline V gene data show CDR1 as SEHNR and CDR2 as FQNEAQ (reference sequence). This CDR3 has 14 amino acids. CDR3 region: CASSPRQGIDTQYF. The DNA for the CDR3 is TGTGCCAGCAGCCCCCGACAGGGGATAGATACGCAGTATTTT.

DNA of the CDR3: TGTGCCAGCAGCTCCACAGGCTGGGAGACCCAGTACTTC. This translates into CASSSTGWETQYF. The rearrangement joins TRBV7-9 to TRBJ2-5; perhaps TRBD1 as D (5 bases). The germline V and J ends were trimmed by 4 bases and 5 bases, with 11 bases remaining between them. Germline V lookup: CDR1 SEHNR, CDR2 FQNEAQ (reference sequence). This CDR3 has 13 residues.

The chain recombines TRBV9 with TRBJ1-1; possible D gene TRBD1, 5 bases. The CDR3 extends over 12 amino acids. Trimming pared 7 bases from V and 1 base from J, leaving 8 bases between. Germline values: CDR1 SGDLS, CDR2 YYNGEE. In DNA form, the CDR3 reads TGTGCCAGCGAGGGGCGGAACACTGAAGCTTTCTTT. It yields the protein CASEGRNTEAFF.

This rearrangement joins TRBV19 to TRBJ2-2; D is perhaps TRBD1 (6 bases). Germline loops: CDR1 LNHDA, CDR2 SQIVND (reference sequence). V gave up 1 base and J gave up 7 bases, with 10 bases separating them. This CDR3 has 14 amino acids. This CDR3 is CASSIAGAGGELFF. The CDR3 region has the DNA TGTGCCAGTAGTATAGCAGGGGCGGGCGGGGAGCTGTTTTTT.

This sequence joins TRBV27 and TRBJ2-3, with no clear D. The germline V gene encodes CDR1 MNHEY and CDR2 SMNVEV (reference sequence). Deletions cut 5 bases from V and 4 bases from J, with 22 bases between. The CDR3 totals 17 residues. CDR3 DNA sequence: TGTGCCAGCAGTCCTCCTTCACTACGGAGTCGCGCAGATACGCAGTATTTT. It is translated as CASSPPSLRSRADTQYF.

The J gene is TRBJ2-7, the V gene TRBV7-6; maybe TRBD1 (6 bases). Trimming took off 5 bases at V and 3 bases at J, with 26 bases between the two ends. The CDR3 consists of 18 residues. From germline, CDR1 is SGHVS and CDR2 FNYEAQ. This chain's CDR3 is CASSHFTPPGQIIYEQYF. CDR3 DNA: TGTGCCAGCAGCCATTTTACCCCCCCCGGACAGATTATCTACGAGCAGTACTTC.

The table lists this clone with a count of one. The genes are TRBV27 and TRBJ2-1; 7 positions match TRBD2. The CDR3 loop spans 17 amino acids. Germline CDR1 is MNHEY and CDR2 is SMNVEV (reference sequence). The ends lost 0 bases at V and 1 base at J; junction bases unmatched: 6. This chain's CDR3 is CASSLSRGGLSYNEQFF. Written as DNA, the CDR3 is TGTGCCAGCAGTTTATCGAGGGGAGGGCTTTCCTACAATGAGCAGTTCTTC.

The chain carries TRBV2 and TRBJ2-5; D gene uncertain. V lost 3 bases and J 4 bases, leaving 9 bases between the germline ends. Germline CDR1 SNHLY, CDR2 FYNNEI. The CDR3 loop spans 13 amino acids. The CDR3 here is CASSDSELETQYF. Written as DNA, the CDR3 is TGTGCCAGCAGTGACTCAGAATTAGAGACCCAGTACTTC.

This chain uses TRBV29-1 with TRBJ2-1; D possibly uses TRBD1 or TRBD2 (6 bases each). There are 11 residues in the CDR3. Germline V gene lookup returns CDR1 SQVTM and CDR2 ANQGSEA. V was shortened by 4 bases and J by 7 bases, with 8 bases between the two germline ends. The DNA for the CDR3 is TGCAGCGTTGGGGGGGCGAATGAGCAGTTCTTC. This codes for CSVGGANEQFF.

This chain connects TRBV28 to TRBJ1-4; the D is unclear. The CDR3 length is 11 residues. Germline CDR1 and CDR2: MDHEN and SYDVKM. Trimming pared 6 bases from V and 5 bases from J, leaving 4 bases between. The CDR3 region is CASRTNEKLFF. DNA of the CDR3: TGTGCCAGCAGGACAAATGAAAAACTGTTTTTT.

This sequence joins TRBV6-4 and TRBJ2-1; 7 bases map to TRBD2. The CDR3 covers 15 residues. CDR1 MRHNA and CDR2 SNTAGT come from the germline V gene. V shed 8 bases, J shed 3 bases, and the junction held 10 bases outside the gene matches. The chain's CDR3 is CASRWLAGDYNEQFF. CDR3 bases: TGTGCCAGCCGCTGGTTGGCGGGGGACTACAATGAGCAGTTCTTC.

This chain links TRBV11-3 with TRBJ2-1; unclear D gene. The germline gives CDR1 SGHNT, CDR2 YENEEA. V shed 2 bases and J shed 2 bases, with 10 bases lying between them. This CDR3 is 15 amino acids long. The CDR3 loop reads CASSLFLVPYNEQFF. In nucleotides, the CDR3 is TGTGCCAGCAGCTTATTTTTGGTCCCCTACAATGAGCAGTTCTTC.

The rearrangement links TRBV28 to TRBJ2-7; D is undetermined. V lost 10 bases to trimming and J lost 0 bases, with 10 bases between them. The CDR3 totals 12 residues. Germline V lookup: CDR1 MDHEN, CDR2 SYDVKM. DNA for the CDR3: TGTGCCACAGTGGGCAACTCCTACGAGCAGTACTTC. Translation: CATVGNSYEQYF.